This T cell receptor (beta chain) was obtained from a study of T cell repertoires in cytomegalovirus infection. Study-wide context: Recently identified HLA-C-restricted CMV epitopes were among the peptides used. Both CMV infection and a matching HLA type were indicated by public TCR beta signatures. Study-wide findings and caveats: It was HLA-C-restricted CMV-specific TCR beta clonotypes that dominated the response ex vivo. CMV carriers having the relevant HLA were flagged by cumulative public TCR beta family frequency.

Note on this clonotype: No antigen is known for it.

TCRdb re-called the reads with MiXCR, one entry per CDR3 protein. Of around 310,000 distinct CDR3 sequences in the sample, 25% to 30% were seen once. The CDR3 is 15 amino acids. Looked up from germline, CDR1 is MNHEY and CDR2 is SVGAGI. V lost 4 bases to trimming and J lost 2 bases; unmatched junction nucleotides: 7. This receptor was taken from a human donor in good health (CMV status not recorded). Some clones in this sample may be carry-over from other donors' samples. The specimen comprised cultured PBMCs, sampled from culture after CMV antigen stimulation. V is TRBV6-5 and J is TRBJ2-5; TRBD2 agrees at 7 bases. This CDR3 is CASSFAGARQETQYF. The CDR3 coding sequence is TGTGCCAGCAGTTTTGCGGGAGCCCGACAAGAGACCCAGTACTTC.